This TCR beta chain stems from a study of blood T cell repertoires in COVID-19. Germline loops: CDR1 MNHEY, CDR2 SVGEGT. V lost 6 bases, J lost 7 bases, and 16 bases lay in between. The CDR3 is made up of 14 amino acids. The method was immunoSEQ multiplex PCR; TCRdb's version includes in-frame clones alone and lacks a portion of them. The data hold some 200,000 clones, with just under 85% observed a single time. The chain has TRBV6-2 or TRBV6-3 and TRBJ2-4; D remains ambiguous. The sequenced sample consisted of peripheral blood. The TCR originated in a woman in her fifties or sixties with active or convalescent COVID-19. The CDR3 nucleotides read TGTGCCAGCAGCTCTCGAGACTTCCGGAACATTCAGTACTTC. Its protein product is CASSSRDFRNIQYF.